Sequencing of this T cell receptor beta chain was carried out in a study of T-cell reconstitution after alpha-beta-depleted transplantation in children. Between the trimmed V and J ends, which lost 4 bases and 7 bases, there was a span of 11 bases. The CDR3 sequence is 13 residues long. In this sample, this clonotype turned up a few times. Unique molecular identifiers tagged the TCRbeta library. TCRdb independently ran MiXCR on the PCR reads; one entry per CDR3 protein. The table lists about 640,000 distinct CDR3 sequences, approximately 16% of them singletons. This sequence was found in a human donor who donated a stem cell graft to a child with acute myeloid leukemia. The chain links TRBV12-3 or TRBV12-4 to TRBJ2-1; D may be TRBD2 (5 bases). The sequencing used PBMCs from the stem cell graft donor, collected from the stem cell graft. CDR3 nucleotide sequence: TGTGCCAGCAGTTACTCGGGGATGAATGAGCAGTTCTTC. Amino acids: CASSYSGMNEQFF.